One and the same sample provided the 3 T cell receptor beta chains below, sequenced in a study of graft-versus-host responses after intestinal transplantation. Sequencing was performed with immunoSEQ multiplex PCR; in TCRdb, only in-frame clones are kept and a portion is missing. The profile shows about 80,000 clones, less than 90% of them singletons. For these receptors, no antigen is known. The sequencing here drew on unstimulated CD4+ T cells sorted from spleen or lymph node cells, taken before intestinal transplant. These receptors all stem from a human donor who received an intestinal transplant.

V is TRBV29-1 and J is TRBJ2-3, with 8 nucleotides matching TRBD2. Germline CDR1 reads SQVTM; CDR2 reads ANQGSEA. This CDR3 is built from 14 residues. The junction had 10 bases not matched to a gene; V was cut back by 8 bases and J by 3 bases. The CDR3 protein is CSCKAGVGTDTQYF. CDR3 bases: TGCAGCTGCAAAGCGGGGGTTGGGACAGATACGCAGTATTTT.

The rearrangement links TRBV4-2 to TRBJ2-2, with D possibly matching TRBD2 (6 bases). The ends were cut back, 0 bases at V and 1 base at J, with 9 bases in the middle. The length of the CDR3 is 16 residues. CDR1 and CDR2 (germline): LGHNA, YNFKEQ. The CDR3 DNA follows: TGTGCCAGCAGCCAAGAGATTAGCGGGAACACCGGGGAGCTGTTTTTT. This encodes CASSQEISGNTGELFF.

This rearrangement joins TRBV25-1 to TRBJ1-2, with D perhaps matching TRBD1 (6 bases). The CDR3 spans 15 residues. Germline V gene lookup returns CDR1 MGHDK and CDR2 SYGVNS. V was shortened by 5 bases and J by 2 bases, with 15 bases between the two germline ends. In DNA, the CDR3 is TGTGCCAGCAGTTCCTCGGACAGATTCAACTATGGCTACACCTTC. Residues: CASSSSDRFNYGYTF.